This T cell receptor beta chain appears in the sequencing data of a study of cytomegalovirus exposure and HLA in healthy donors. As regards this clone: Its antigen is as yet unknown.

Researchers ran the PCR with 60 Vbeta and 13 Jbeta primers. Only in-frame clones appear in the TCRdb table, and some are missing; sequencing was by immunoSEQ multiplex PCR. The sample has roughly 190,000 clones, 78% seen once; the top ten hold about 3%. Healthy bone marrow donors made up the donors. Broader study findings: TCR beta V segments were, for the most part, productive about 87% or about 30% of the time in an earlier analysis. An observed cluster of highly shared sequence variants was recorded as a likely sequencing artifact. Presence/absence analyses treated sequencing depth as roughly uniform across donors.

The sequencing sample was made of PBMCs. The TCR sequence derives from a female donor in good health and CMV-seronegative.

This chain's CDR3 is CASSMETGRGDRNEQFF. CDR3 nucleotide sequence: TGTGCCAGTAGTATGGAGACGGGGCGGGGGGACCGCAATGAGCAGTTCTTC. The rearrangement joins TRBV19 to TRBJ2-1; 8 nucleotides match TRBD2. The junction had 13 bases not matched to a gene; V was cut back by 3 bases and J by 6 bases. CDR1 is LNHDA, CDR2 SQIVND, per germline (reference sequence). This CDR3 has 17 amino acids.